This T cell receptor (beta chain) appears in the sequencing data of a study of T cell responses to AZD1222 COVID-19 vaccine. Profiling relied on immunoSEQ multiplex PCR, and the TCRdb table lists in-frame clones only, not all of them. The sample consists of 100,000 to 120,000 clones, around 84% of them appearing once. Study observations and caveats: Just a handful of people given AZD1222 tested seropositive at baseline.

The table lists this clone with a few counts. What it recognizes is unknown. J was trimmed by 0 bases and V by 4 bases; bases with no gene match: 11. Germline assignment: CDR1 SQVTM and CDR2 ANQGSEA. This CDR3 comprises 17 residues. This chain joins TRBV29-1 and TRBJ2-2, with 7 nucleotides matching TRBD2. The source was peripheral blood, collected on day 0 of AZD1222 vaccination. This TCR was sampled from an adult in good health. The CDR3 region is CSVGGGGVTANTGELFF. The CDR3 DNA follows: TGCAGCGTTGGGGGGGGAGGCGTTACAGCGAACACCGGGGAGCTGTTTTTT.